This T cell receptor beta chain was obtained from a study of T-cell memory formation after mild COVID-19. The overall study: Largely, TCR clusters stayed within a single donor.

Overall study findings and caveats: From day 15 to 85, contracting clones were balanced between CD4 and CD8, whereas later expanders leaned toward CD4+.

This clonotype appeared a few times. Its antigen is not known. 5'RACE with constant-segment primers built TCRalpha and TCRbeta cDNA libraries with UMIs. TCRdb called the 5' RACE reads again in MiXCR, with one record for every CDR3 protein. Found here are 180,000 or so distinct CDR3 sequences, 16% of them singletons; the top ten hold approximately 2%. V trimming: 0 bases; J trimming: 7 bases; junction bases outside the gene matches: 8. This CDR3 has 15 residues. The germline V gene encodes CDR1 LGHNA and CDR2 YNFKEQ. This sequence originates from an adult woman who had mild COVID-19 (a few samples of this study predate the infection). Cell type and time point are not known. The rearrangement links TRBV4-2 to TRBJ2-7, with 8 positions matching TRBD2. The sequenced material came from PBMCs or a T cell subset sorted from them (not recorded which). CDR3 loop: CASSQEEAGGKEQYF. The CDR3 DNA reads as TGTGCCAGCAGCCAAGAGGAGGCGGGGGGAAAAGAGCAGTACTTC.